This T cell receptor (beta chain) came from a study of cytomegalovirus exposure and HLA in healthy donors (dated by TCRdb to 2016 to 2017). Broadly, across the study: According to an earlier analysis of a few hundred of the donors, about 179 million T cells yielded roughly 110 million unique TCR beta sequences and about 300 Gb of sequence data. An early release covering roughly 640 HLA-typed donors comprised about 300 gigabases of sequencing data and around 86 million unique TCR sequences. The genetic ancestry cluster associated with self-reported Caucasian donors included 81% of the roughly 400 genotyped donors. The study was designed to test whether signatures of past pathogen exposure could be identified by cataloging public T cell receptors. The study profiled the T cell repertoires of 666 subjects by immunosequencing and related them to cytomegalovirus serostatus. Along with the approximately 700-subject first cohort, a separate validation cohort of approximately 110 different subjects was used. To predict cytomegalovirus infection status, the study brought together high-throughput TCR immunosequencing, statistical association of individual TCRs with disease status, and machine learning. In a later analysis, previously published TCR beta repertoires from 600 to 850 donors were re-analyzed and high-resolution HLA genotyping was added so that TCR occurrence patterns could be studied. Rather than using new phenotypic data, the later analysis identified candidate immune exposures from TCR beta sequences and from how often those sequences occurred across donors. An earlier analysis of around 580 of the donors used high-throughput TCR beta sequencing to judge whether each TCR beta V gene segment behaved as functional or pseudogenic. Donor age, sex, ethnicity and CMV serostatus were collected together with the repertoire data. In a later genetic analysis, genome-wide SNP genotypes for about three fifths of the roughly 670 donors were used, and that subset was treated as a discovery cohort. Every discovery cohort repertoire had been produced on one sequencing platform. Class I and class II HLA loci were covered by the typing at four-digit resolution. Typing coverage varied by locus: roughly 620-640 donors for A, B, C, DRB1 and DQB1; approximately 500 for DQA1; about 600 for DPA1; more than 450 for DPB1. About five DR-DQ haplotypes were handled as single units for association and clustering, since linkage in the cohort was strong. Among roughly 400 genotyped donors of the cohort, an average of roughly 230,000 unique TCR beta nucleotide sequences was sequenced per donor, of which about 19% were non-productive. The investigation overall reported the following: In vitro tests confirmed that a few of the cytomegalovirus-associated TCR beta chains recognize cytomegalovirus antigens. A later analysis found that HLA-associated TCR beta chains were more clonally expanded and had lower generation probabilities than equally common non-associated chains. Some IMGT-functional V segments, including TRBV6-2 and TRBV6-3, could not be distinguished by the 87-base-pair reads and were therefore excluded. A further reported finding was that TCR beta sequences accurately predicted the HLA-A and HLA-B alleles for most subjects in the first cohort. A cluster of highly shared sequence variants was judged likely to represent a technical artifact of the sequencing pipeline. Strong co-occurrence of HLA alleles, especially DR and DQ, made assigning TCR associations to individual alleles difficult. V-gene and J-gene trimming of TCR beta chains was associated with a missense DCLRE1C variant in a later genetic analysis, and the association was replicated in an independent cohort. While some public TCRs were present in many individuals, most TCR sequences turned up only very rarely across donors. This cohort had only TCR beta chains sequenced, and the lack of alpha or paired-chain data limited which features could be detected. Roughly uniform sequencing depth across donors was assumed in presence/absence analyses, although this assumption may not hold. The earlier analysis of about 600 of the donors excluded fewer than 20 rarely observed V segments, including chromosome 9 orphons, because counts were too low. Immune exposure information for the cohort was limited to CMV serostatus. In a later analysis, the rate of TCR association differed among HLA loci, with DRB1 alleles having the most associated TCRs and HLA-C alleles having the fewest. According to a later analysis, parvovirus B19, influenza, CMV and Epstein-Barr virus appeared linked to several top co-occurrence clusters. Cytomegalovirus status was reported to be diagnosed by the classifier with high specificity and sensitivity in both the original and validation cohorts. The authors suggested that the approach could potentially be generalized to other disease states and immunological phenotypes. Linkage disequilibrium might explain the correlated functional status among segregating V segments, but an unknown experimental factor could not be excluded. According to a later genetic analysis, donors in an Asian-associated ancestry cluster had fewer N-insertions in productive TCRs than the approximately 650-donor mean. Because some donors lacked HLA typing at each locus, the association tests relied only on the typed subset. In a later analysis, most CMV-associated TCR beta chains were found to appear HLA-restricted, with HLA associations seemingly driven largely by CMV exposure. An earlier analysis of roughly 570 of the donors showed that most TCR beta V segments appeared in productive rearrangements either about 87% or about 30% of the time, which broadly matched IMGT annotations. The study gave a list of 150 to 200 TCR beta chains associated with cytomegalovirus. A later analysis associated about 17,000 TCR beta sequences with specific HLA alleles at a false discovery rate of 0.05.

Library creation used the immunoSEQ multiplex PCR assay. The multiplex PCR relied on a mix of 60 forward primers for TCR Vbeta segments and 13 reverse primers for TCR Jbeta segments. Amplification of the CDR3 region of rearranged TCR beta genes was performed with a multiplex PCR assay on genomic DNA. The Illumina HiSeq System was used to sequence the amplified TCR beta libraries as 87-base-pair reads. The published analysis was carried out like this. Across the 670 or so repertoires, a later analysis counted 60 million to 90 million unique TCR beta chains, around 11 million of which were shared by at least two donors. Raw reads were error-corrected and collapsed into unique sequences with a nearest-neighbor algorithm that merged closely related sequences to remove PCR and sequencing errors. CDR3 sequences were aligned to IMGT reference sequences to assign V, D and J gene segments. For a sequence to be retained, at least a six-nucleotide match to both a V gene segment and a J gene segment was required. Rearrangements were called productive when the CDR3 lacked stop codons and stayed in frame with V and J; all others were non-productive. Following IMGT convention, CDR3 was defined as the stretch from the second conserved V-encoded cysteine to the conserved J-encoded phenylalanine. The earlier analysis of around 640 of the donors excluded sequences that lacked an unambiguous match to a single V gene segment. An earlier analysis of fewer than 750 of the donors classified V segments as functional when productive rearrangements were above 56.7% and as segregating when the standard deviation between donors was above 5%. A statistical classification framework was built for diagnosing cytomegalovirus status from the catalog of TCR beta chain sequences. In a later analysis, V and J genes were assigned by comparing TCR nucleotide sequences against IMGT/GENE-DB human TR gene sequences. The TCRdist pipeline was used in a later analysis to assign CDR3 sequences and most-parsimonious VDJ recombination scenarios. A later analysis defined each TCR beta chain by its CDR3 amino acid sequence plus V-gene family, and excluded reads lacking a unique V-gene family. In a later analysis, 450 to 600 highly shared, low-generation-probability nucleotide sequences were removed to address suspected cross-contamination and a sequencing artifact. For each public chain, a later analysis derived a clonal expansion index from normalized ranks of inferred template counts within each repertoire. A later analysis computed generation probabilities with a VDJ recombination model fitted to out-of-frame rearrangements, and checked the results against IGoR. Hypergeometric tests were used in a later analysis to score TCR-TCR, TCR-HLA and TCR-CMV co-occurrence, with a repertoire-size bias correction applied to the TCR pairs. To estimate false discovery rates, a later analysis permuted the HLA or CMV assignments 20 times. In a later analysis, co-occurring TCRs were grouped with DBSCAN, and TCRdist sequence similarity was added when clustering was performed within HLA-allele-positive subsets. Repertoires with fewer than 30,000 or more than 120,000 public chains, plus five repertoires with anomalous nucleotide sharing, were excluded from co-occurrence clustering. TCRdb provides this immuneACCESS table in a form limited to in-frame rearrangements. Some clones are lacking; in checked studies, under half of them reflect an unresolved V gene, and why the rest are absent is not known. V and J calls and clone size are copied from that table; D and trimming were computed from the DNA. The sample table contains roughly 150,000 clones; only one count was recorded for more than 75% of them. The leading ten clones occupy approximately 1.5% of the sample.

CDR1 is given as SGHAT and CDR2 as FQNNGV, both from the germline V gene. The CDR3 holds 9 amino acids from the cysteine to the phenylalanine. This entry keeps only the CDR3 DNA: 27 bases, framed from base 1. About this clone: The antigen it binds to is not known. Base qualities were left out, and no much larger clone turns up one base away.

The cohort consisted of 666 healthy bone marrow donors. At the time of sampling, all cohort members were nominally healthy, though unrecorded immune exposures were likely present. The donor was CMV seronegative and belonged to the group of around 400 seronegative cohort members. Each donor provided a peripheral blood sample, and peripheral blood mononuclear cells were used for TCR beta sequencing. The Qiagen DNeasy Blood Extraction Kit was used to extract genomic DNA from the blood cell samples. This receptor was obtained from a male donor in good health and CMV-seronegative. Sequencing was done on a sample of PBMCs. Here the chain combines TRBV11-2 and TRBJ2-5; the D gene is not confidently resolved. The J call may be wrong; the DNA end is better matched by TRBJ2-7. Read as DNA, the sequence is TGTGCCAGCGGTTACGAGCAGTACTTC. Its protein is CASGYEQYF.